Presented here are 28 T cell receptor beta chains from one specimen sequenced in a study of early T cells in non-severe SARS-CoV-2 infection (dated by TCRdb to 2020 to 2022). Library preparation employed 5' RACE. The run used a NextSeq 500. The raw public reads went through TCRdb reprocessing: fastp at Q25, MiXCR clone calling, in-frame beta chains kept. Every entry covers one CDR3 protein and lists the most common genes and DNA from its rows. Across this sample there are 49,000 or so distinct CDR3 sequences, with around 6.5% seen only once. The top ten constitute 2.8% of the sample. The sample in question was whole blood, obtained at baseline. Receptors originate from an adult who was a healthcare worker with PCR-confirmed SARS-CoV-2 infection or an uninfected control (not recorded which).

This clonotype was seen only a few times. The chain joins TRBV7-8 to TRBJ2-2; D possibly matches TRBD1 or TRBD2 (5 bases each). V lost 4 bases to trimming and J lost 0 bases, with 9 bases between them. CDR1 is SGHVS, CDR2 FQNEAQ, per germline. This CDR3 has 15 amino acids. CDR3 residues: CASSSWGPNTGELFF. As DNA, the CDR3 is TGTGCCAGCAGCTCCTGGGGACCGAACACCGGGGAGCTGTTTTTT. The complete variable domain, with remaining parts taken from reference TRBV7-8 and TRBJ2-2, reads GAGVSQSPRYKVAKRGQDVALRCDPISGHVSLFWYQQALGQGPEFLTYFQNEAQLDKSGLPSDRFFAERPEGSVSTLKIQRTQQEDSAVYLCASSSWGPNTGELFFGEGSRLTVL.

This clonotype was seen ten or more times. In DNA, the CDR3 is TGTGCCAGCAGTGTTCTCAGGGGCGAGGGGGAGCAGTTCTTC. It codes for CASSVLRGEGEQFF. V gene TRBV6-1 combines with J gene TRBJ2-1; D possibly corresponds to TRBD1 (6 bases). Germline CDR1 and CDR2: MNHNS and SASEGT. Trimming left V 4 bases short and J 10 bases short, with 17 bases between. This CDR3 is 14 amino acids long.

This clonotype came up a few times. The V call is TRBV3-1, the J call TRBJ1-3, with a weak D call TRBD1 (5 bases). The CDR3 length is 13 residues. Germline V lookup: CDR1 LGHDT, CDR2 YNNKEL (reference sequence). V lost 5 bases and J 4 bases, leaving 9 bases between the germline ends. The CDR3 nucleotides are TGTGCCAGCAGCTGGGGCTCCGGAAACACCATATATTTT. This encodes CASSWGSGNTIYF.

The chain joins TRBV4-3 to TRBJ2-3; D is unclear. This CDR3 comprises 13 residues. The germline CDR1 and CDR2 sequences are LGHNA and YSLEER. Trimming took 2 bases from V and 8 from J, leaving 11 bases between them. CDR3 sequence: CASSQKRVATQYF. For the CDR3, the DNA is TGCGCCAGCAGCCAAAAAAGGGTGGCTACGCAGTATTTT.

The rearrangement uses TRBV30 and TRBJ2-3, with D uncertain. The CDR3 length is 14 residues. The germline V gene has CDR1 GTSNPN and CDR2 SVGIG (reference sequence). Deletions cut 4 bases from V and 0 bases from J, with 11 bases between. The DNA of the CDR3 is TGTGCCTGGATGGTGGCAGCTAGCACAGATACGCAGTATTTT. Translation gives CAWMVAASTDTQYF.

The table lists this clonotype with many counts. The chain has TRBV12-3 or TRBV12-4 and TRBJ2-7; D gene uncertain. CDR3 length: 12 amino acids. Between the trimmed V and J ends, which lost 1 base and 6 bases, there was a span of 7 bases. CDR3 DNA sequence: TGTGCCAGCAGTTTAGTGGAGAGCGAGCAGTACTTC. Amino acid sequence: CASSLVESEQYF.

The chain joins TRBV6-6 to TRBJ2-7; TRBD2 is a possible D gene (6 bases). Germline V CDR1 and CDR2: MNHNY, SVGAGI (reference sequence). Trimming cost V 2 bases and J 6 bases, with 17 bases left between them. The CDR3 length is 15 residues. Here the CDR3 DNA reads TGTGCCAGCAGTTACGCAGACGGGGGTCGCCTCGAGCAGTACTTC. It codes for CASSYADGGRLEQYF.

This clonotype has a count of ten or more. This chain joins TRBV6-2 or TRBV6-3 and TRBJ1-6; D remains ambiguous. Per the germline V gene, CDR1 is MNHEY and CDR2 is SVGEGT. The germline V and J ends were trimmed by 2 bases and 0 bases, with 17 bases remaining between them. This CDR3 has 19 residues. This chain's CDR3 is CASSYQDTRGISYNSPLHF. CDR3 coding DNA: TGTGCCAGCAGTTACCAAGACACACGGGGTATCTCCTATAATTCACCCCTCCACTTT.

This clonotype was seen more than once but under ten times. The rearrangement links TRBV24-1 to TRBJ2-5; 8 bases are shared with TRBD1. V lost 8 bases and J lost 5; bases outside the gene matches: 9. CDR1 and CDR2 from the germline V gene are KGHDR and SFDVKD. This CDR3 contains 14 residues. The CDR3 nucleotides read TGTGCCACCATGGCCAGGGGGCTTGCGGAGACCCAGTACTTC. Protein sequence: CATMARGLAETQYF.

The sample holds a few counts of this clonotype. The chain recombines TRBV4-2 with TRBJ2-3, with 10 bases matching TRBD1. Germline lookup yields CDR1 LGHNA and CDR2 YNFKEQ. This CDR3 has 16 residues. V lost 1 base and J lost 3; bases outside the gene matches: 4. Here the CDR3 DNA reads TGTGCCAGCAGCCAAGCCGGACAGGGGGAGACAGATACGCAGTATTTT. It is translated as CASSQAGQGETDTQYF.

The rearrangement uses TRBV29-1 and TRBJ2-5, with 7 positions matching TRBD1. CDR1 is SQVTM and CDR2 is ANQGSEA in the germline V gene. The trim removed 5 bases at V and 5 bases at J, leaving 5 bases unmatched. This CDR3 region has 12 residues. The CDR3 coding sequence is TGCAGCGTTAAACAGGGGATCGAGACCCAGTACTTC. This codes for CSVKQGIETQYF.

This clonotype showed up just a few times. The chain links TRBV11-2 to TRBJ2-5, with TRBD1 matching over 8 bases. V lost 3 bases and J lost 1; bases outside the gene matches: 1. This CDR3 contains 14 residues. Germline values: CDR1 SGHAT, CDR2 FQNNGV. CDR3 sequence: CASSLDRVQETQYF. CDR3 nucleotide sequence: TGTGCCAGCAGCTTGGACAGGGTCCAAGAGACCCAGTACTTC.

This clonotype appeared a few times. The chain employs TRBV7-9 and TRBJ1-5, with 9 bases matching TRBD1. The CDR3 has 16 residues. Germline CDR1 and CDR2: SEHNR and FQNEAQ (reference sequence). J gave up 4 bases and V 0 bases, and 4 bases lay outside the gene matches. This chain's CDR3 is CASSLATGTGNQPQHF. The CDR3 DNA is TGTGCCAGCAGCTTAGCTACCGGGACAGGGAATCAGCCCCAGCATTTT.

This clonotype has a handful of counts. The DNA for the CDR3 is TGTGCCAGTAGTCAGACAGGGGGACAGCCCCAGCATTTT. It translates to CASSQTGGQPQHF. This chain connects TRBV19 to TRBJ1-5, with 9 bases matching TRBD1. The V and J ends lost 5 bases and 7 bases, in that order; junction bases with no gene match: 3. The CDR3 spans 13 residues. CDR1 is LNHDA and CDR2 is SQIVND in the germline V gene (reference sequence).

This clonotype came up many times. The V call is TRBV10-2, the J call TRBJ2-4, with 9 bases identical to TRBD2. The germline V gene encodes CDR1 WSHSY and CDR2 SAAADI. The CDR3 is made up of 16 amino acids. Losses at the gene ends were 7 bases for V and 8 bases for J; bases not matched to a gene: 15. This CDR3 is CASTEGIAGAGDIQYF. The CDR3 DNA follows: TGCGCCAGCACTGAAGGGATAGCGGGGGCCGGAGACATTCAGTACTTC.

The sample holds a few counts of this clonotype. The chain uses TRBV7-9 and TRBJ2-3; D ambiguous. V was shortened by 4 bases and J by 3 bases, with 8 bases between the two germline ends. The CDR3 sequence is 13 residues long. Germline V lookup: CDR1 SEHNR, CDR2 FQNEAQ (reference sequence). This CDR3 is CASSSRLTDTQYF. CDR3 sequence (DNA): TGTGCCAGCAGCTCCCGTCTGACAGATACGCAGTATTTT.

The CDR3 here is CASSLGLDTQYF. CDR3 sequence (DNA): TGTGCCAGCAGCTTGGGTCTTGATACGCAGTATTTT. The chain links TRBV7-9 to TRBJ2-3; D is uncertain. The germline V gene has CDR1 SEHNR and CDR2 FQNEAQ (reference sequence). The length of the CDR3 is 12 residues. V gave up 3 bases and J gave up 6 bases, with 7 bases separating them. The variable domain in full, completed from reference TRBV7-9 and TRBJ2-3, reads DTGVSQNPRHKITKRGQNVTFRCDPISEHNRLYWYRQTLGQGPEFLTYFQNEAQLEKSRLLSDRFSAERPKGSFSTLEIQRTEQGDSAMYLCASSLGLDTQYFGPGTRLTVL.

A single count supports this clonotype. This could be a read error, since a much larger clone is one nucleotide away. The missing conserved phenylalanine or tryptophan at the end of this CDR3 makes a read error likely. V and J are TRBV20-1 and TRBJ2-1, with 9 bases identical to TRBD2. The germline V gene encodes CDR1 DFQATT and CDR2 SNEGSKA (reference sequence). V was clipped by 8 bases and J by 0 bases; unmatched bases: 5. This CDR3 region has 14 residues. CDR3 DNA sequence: TGCAGTTTAGCGGGGGCCGGCTCCTACAATGAGCAGTTCCTC. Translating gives CSLAGAGSYNEQFL.

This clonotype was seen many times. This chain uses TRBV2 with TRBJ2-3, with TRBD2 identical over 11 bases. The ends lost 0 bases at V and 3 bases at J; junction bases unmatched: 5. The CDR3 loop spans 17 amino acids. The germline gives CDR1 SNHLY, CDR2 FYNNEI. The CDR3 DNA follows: TGTGCCAGCAGTGAAGCGTTTCGACTAGCGGGGACAGATACGCAGTATTTT. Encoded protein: CASSEAFRLAGTDTQYF. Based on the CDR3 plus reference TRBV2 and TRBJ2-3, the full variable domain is EPEVTQTPSHQVTQMGQEVILRCVPISNHLYFYWYRQILGQKVEFLVSFYNNEISEKSEIFDDQFSVERPDGSNFTLKIRSTKLEDSAMYFCASSEAFRLAGTDTQYFGPGTRLTVL.

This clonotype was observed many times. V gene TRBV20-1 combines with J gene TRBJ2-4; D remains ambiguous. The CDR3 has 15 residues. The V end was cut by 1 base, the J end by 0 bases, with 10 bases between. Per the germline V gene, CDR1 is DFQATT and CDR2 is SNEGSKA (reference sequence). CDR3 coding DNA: TGCAGTGCTAGAGGGCCAGAGGTAGCCAAAAACATTCAGTACTTC. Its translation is CSARGPEVAKNIQYF.

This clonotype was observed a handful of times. This CDR3 is CASSYSSAYGYTF. The CDR3 bases are TGTGCCAGCAGTTACTCGAGCGCTTATGGCTACACCTTC. The rearrangement links TRBV6-2 or TRBV6-3 to TRBJ1-2; D remains unclear. Trimming took 0 bases from V and 5 from J, leaving 7 bases between them. CDR1 is MNHEY and CDR2 is SVGEGT in the germline V gene. CDR3 size: 13 residues.

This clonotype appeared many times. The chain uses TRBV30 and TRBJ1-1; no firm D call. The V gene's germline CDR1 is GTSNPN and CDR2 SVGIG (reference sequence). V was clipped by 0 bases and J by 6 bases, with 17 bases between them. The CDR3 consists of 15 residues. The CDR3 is CAWSVSPDGVAEAFF. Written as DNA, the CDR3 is TGTGCCTGGAGTGTATCCCCGGACGGGGTGGCTGAAGCTTTCTTT.

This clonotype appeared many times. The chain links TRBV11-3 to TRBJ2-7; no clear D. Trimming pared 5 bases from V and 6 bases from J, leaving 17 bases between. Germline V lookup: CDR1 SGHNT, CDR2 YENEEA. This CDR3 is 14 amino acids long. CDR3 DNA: TGTGCCAGCAGCCCAAGAATAACTGGAAGCGAGCAGTACTTC. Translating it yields CASSPRITGSEQYF.

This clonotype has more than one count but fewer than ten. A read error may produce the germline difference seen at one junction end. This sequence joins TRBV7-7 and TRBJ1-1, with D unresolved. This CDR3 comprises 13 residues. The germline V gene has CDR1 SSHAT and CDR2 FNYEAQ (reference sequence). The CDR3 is CASSLEPNTEAFF. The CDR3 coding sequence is TGTGCTAGCAGCTTAGAGCCTAACACTGAAGCTTTCTTT. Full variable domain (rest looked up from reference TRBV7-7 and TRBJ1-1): GAGVSQSPRYKVTKRGQDVTLRCDPISSHATLYWYQQALGQGPEFLTYFNYEAQPDKSGLPSDRFSAERPEGSISTLTIQRTEQRDSAMYRCASSLEPNTEAFFGQGTRLTVV.

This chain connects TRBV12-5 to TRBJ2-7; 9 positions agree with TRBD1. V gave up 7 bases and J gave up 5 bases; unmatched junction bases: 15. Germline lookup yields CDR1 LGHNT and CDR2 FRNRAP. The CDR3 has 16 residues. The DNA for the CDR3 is TGTGCTAGTGTCGACCTTAGGACAGGGGTCCCCCACGAGCAGTACTTC. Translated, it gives CASVDLRTGVPHEQYF.

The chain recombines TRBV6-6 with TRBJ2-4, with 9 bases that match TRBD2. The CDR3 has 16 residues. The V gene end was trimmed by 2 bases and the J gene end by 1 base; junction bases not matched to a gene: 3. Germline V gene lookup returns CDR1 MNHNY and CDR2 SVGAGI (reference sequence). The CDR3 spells CASSYPSGGAKNIQYF. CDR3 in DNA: TGTGCCAGCAGTTACCCGAGCGGGGGGGCCAAAAACATTCAGTACTTC.

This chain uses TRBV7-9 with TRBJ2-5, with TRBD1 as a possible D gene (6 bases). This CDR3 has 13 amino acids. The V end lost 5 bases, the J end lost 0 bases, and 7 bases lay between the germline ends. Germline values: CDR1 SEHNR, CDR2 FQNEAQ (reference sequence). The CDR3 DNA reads TGTGCCAGCAGCACAGGGTACCAAGAGACCCAGTACTTC. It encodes CASSTGYQETQYF.

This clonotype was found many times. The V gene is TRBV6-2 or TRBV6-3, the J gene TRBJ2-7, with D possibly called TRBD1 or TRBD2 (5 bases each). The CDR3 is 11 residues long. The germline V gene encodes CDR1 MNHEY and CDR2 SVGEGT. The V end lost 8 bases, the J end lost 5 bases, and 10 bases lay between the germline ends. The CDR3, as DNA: TGTGCCAGCCACTCGGGACACGAGCAGTACTTC. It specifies CASHSGHEQYF.